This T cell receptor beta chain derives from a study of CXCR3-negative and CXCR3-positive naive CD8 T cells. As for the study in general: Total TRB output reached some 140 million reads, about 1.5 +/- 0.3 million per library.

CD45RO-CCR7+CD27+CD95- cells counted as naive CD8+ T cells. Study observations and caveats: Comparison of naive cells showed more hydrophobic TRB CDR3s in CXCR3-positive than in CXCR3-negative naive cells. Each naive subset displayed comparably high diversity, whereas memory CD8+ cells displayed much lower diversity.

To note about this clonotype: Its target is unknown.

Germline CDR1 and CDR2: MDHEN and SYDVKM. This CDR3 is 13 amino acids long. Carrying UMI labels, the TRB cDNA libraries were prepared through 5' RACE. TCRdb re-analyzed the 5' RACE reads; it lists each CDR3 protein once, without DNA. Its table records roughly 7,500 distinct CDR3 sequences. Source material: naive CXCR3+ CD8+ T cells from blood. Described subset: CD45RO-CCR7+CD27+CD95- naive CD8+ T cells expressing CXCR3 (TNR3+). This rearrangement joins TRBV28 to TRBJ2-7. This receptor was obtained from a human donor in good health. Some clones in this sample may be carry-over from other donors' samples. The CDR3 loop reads CASSLTTTYEQYF.